This entry lists 7 T cell receptor beta chains sequenced from one sample in a study of T cell responses to AZD1222 COVID-19 vaccine (dated by TCRdb to the early 2020s). The time point label of this sample denotes: about 28 days (+/-7) after the second vaccine dose. In light of the paper, this sample's treatment or condition label describes: meningococcal conjugate vaccine given as trial control. The library was produced with the immunoSEQ multiplex PCR assay. TCRdb took over this immuneACCESS table, retaining in-frame rearrangements with V and J assigned. Such tables are incomplete; in checked studies, under half of the missing clones stem from an unresolved V gene, and the remainder is unexplained. In this sample the table shows 65,000 to 80,000 clones, 88% of which occur a single time. The ten largest clones capture 4% to 5.5% of the sample. Sequenced here: peripheral blood, sampled 28 days after the second dose of the MenACWY control vaccine. These TCRs come from an adult who received the MenACWY meningococcal vaccine as a control.

For the CDR3, the DNA is TGTGCCAGCAGCTTAGGTGCTAGCGGGGGGGCCCCAGATACGCAGTATTTT. This gives the protein CASSLGASGGAPDTQYF. This chain links TRBV7-2 with TRBJ2-3; TRBD2 matches 12 bases. Germline V CDR1 and CDR2: SGHTA, FQGNSA. The CDR3 loop spans 17 amino acids. V was clipped by 1 base and J by 4 bases; unmatched bases: 6.

The chain combines TRBV7-9 with TRBJ1-1; 8 bases are a match to TRBD1. V lost 5 bases, J lost 1 base, and 9 bases stayed unmatched. The CDR3 consists of 16 residues. Germline assignment: CDR1 SEHNR and CDR2 FQNEAQ (reference sequence). The CDR3 here is CASSPLGGQENTEAFF. CDR3 in DNA: TGTGCCAGCAGCCCCCTCGGGGGACAGGAGAACACTGAAGCTTTCTTT.

This sequence joins TRBV28 and TRBJ1-2, with D uncertain. Germline CDR1 is MDHEN and CDR2 is SYDVKM. This CDR3 has 13 amino acids. V lost 2 bases and J 7 bases, leaving 11 bases between the germline ends. CDR3 nucleotide sequence: TGTGCCAGCAGTTTAATGTCTGGGCGTGGCTACACCTTC. Its translation is CASSLMSGRGYTF.

J is TRBJ1-3 and V is TRBV6-5; D ambiguous. The V end lost 0 bases, the J end lost 4 bases, and 4 bases lay between the germline ends. CDR1 and CDR2 from the germline V gene are MNHEY and SVGAGI. The CDR3 sequence is 13 residues long. This CDR3 is CASSYSAGNTIYF. The CDR3 DNA reads TGTGCCAGCAGTTACTCGGCCGGAAACACCATATATTTT.

The chain couples TRBV6-5 to TRBJ2-3; TRBD2 aligns across 10 bases. The CDR3 consists of 15 residues. Germline V gene sequence: CDR1 MNHEY, CDR2 SVGAGI. The V and J ends lost 6 bases and 5 bases, in that order; junction bases with no gene match: 8. CDR3 DNA: TGTGCCAGCAGCCCAGCGGGAGGGCCCGGAGATACGCAGTATTTT. Amino acids: CASSPAGGPGDTQYF.

V and J are TRBV2 and TRBJ2-3; no firm D call. The CDR3 is 13 residues long. Trimming removed 8 bases at V and 3 bases at J, with 12 bases between. CDR1 is SNHLY and CDR2 is FYNNEI in the germline V gene. CDR3 protein: CASSGIVTDTQYF. CDR3 sequence (DNA): TGTGCCAGCTCGGGCATTGTAACAGATACGCAGTATTTT.

This sequence joins TRBV25-1 and TRBJ2-2; TRBD2 matches at 12 bases. The germline CDR1 and CDR2 sequences are MGHDK and SYGVNS. V lost 7 bases to trimming and J lost 6 bases; unmatched junction nucleotides: 6. The CDR3 sequence is 15 residues long. The CDR3 sequence: CASTPSGRAPGELFF. CDR3 nucleotide sequence: TGTGCCAGCACTCCTAGCGGGAGGGCCCCCGGGGAGCTGTTTTTT.